The 29 T cell receptor beta chains below come from one sample, sequenced in a study of cytomegalovirus exposure and HLA in healthy donors. PCR was performed using 60 Vbeta and 13 Jbeta primers. Sequenced by immunoSEQ multiplex PCR; TCRdb stores in-frame clones only, minus some. Of about 140,000 clones listed, roughly 86% are singletons. The sequencing input was PBMCs. These receptor sequences come from a man between 18 and 29 years old in good health and CMV-seropositive.

The rearrangement joins TRBV28 to TRBJ2-3, with 7 bases aligning to TRBD1. With 5 bases clipped from V and 1 base from J, the junction kept 18 bases outside the gene matches. This CDR3 spans 19 amino acids. Germline assignment: CDR1 MDHEN and CDR2 SYDVKM. The chain's CDR3 is CASSPTRRAGGWGTDTQYF. CDR3 bases: TGTGCCAGCAGTCCGACCCGACGGGCAGGGGGATGGGGCACAGATACGCAGTATTTT.

This chain links TRBV10-1 with TRBJ2-2, with D perhaps TRBD2 (5 bases). This CDR3 contains 13 residues. V lost 2 bases to trimming and J lost 5 bases, with 6 bases between them. Looked up from germline, CDR1 is WNHNN and CDR2 is SYGVQD (reference sequence). CDR3 region: CASSEEGTGELFF. In DNA form, the CDR3 reads TGCGCCAGCAGTGAGGAGGGTACCGGGGAGCTGTTTTTT.

The chain joins TRBV6-6 to TRBJ1-6; D is possibly TRBD1 (6 bases). V gave up 6 bases and J gave up 6 bases, with 12 bases separating them. This CDR3 is 14 amino acids long. In germline, CDR1 is MNHNY, CDR2 SVGAGI (reference sequence). CDR3 nucleotides: TGTGCCAGCAGCCCGGACAGCATTAATTCACCCCTCCACTTT. It yields the protein CASSPDSINSPLHF.

Turning to this clone: Additional DNA sequences in this sample encode the identical CDR3. This chain connects TRBV19 to TRBJ2-7, with D perhaps matching TRBD1 (6 bases). Germline V gene sequence: CDR1 LNHDA, CDR2 SQIVND (reference sequence). Trimming cost V 3 bases and J 3 bases, with 9 bases left between them. The CDR3 runs 13 residues. Here the CDR3 reads CASSIDRSYEQYF. The CDR3 DNA follows: TGTGCCAGTAGTATCGACAGGAGCTACGAGCAGTACTTC.

This clone was seen more than once but under ten times. The genes are TRBV19 and TRBJ1-2, with 7 bases that match TRBD1. In germline, CDR1 is LNHDA, CDR2 SQIVND (reference sequence). The CDR3 is made up of 13 amino acids. Trimming removed 6 bases from V and 5 bases from J; junction bases left unmatched: 6. In DNA form, the CDR3 reads TGTGCCAGTAGCTGGGACAGCACTTATGGCTACACCTTC. Amino acid sequence: CASSWDSTYGYTF.

The rearrangement joins TRBV7-6 to TRBJ1-1; unclear D gene. This CDR3 region has 14 residues. Germline CDR1 SGHVS, CDR2 FNYEAQ. V was clipped by 5 bases and J by 3 bases, with 13 bases between them. In DNA form, the CDR3 reads TGTGCCAGCAGCGCCTCGGGAAGCTACACTGAAGCTTTCTTT. It specifies CASSASGSYTEAFF.

The CDR3 nucleotides are TGTGCCAGCAGTAACGCGGGCCCCTACGAGCAGTACTTC. This gives the protein CASSNAGPYEQYF. The V and J genes are TRBV27 and TRBJ2-7; maybe TRBD2 (5 bases). This CDR3 is 13 amino acids long. Germline V CDR1 and CDR2: MNHEY, SMNVEV (reference sequence). V dropped 5 bases and J dropped 2 bases, with 10 bases sitting between them.

The V gene is TRBV4-1, the J gene TRBJ2-7, with 14 nucleotides matching TRBD2. The CDR3 has 17 amino acids. The germline V gene encodes CDR1 MGHRA and CDR2 YSYEKL. J was trimmed by 5 bases and V by 0 bases; bases with no gene match: 6. The CDR3 sequence: CASSQEFGTSGSHEQYF. The CDR3 nucleotides are TGCGCCAGCAGCCAAGAATTCGGGACTAGCGGGAGTCACGAGCAGTACTTC.

This clone showed up just a few times. The chain is built from TRBV7-9 and TRBJ2-1; 10 bases align to TRBD2. Germline lookup yields CDR1 SEHNR and CDR2 FQNEAQ (reference sequence). The CDR3 sequence is 15 residues long. V trimming: 5 bases; J trimming: 4 bases; junction bases outside the gene matches: 5. CDR3 amino acids: CASSPGLAEYNEQFF. The CDR3 DNA reads as TGTGCCAGCAGCCCCGGACTAGCGGAGTACAATGAGCAGTTCTTC.

The rearrangement links TRBV10-1 to TRBJ2-7; D call uncertain. V lost 0 bases and J lost 1, with 7 bases in between. The CDR3 runs 14 residues. Germline loops: CDR1 WNHNN, CDR2 SYGVQD (reference sequence). For the CDR3, the DNA is TGCGCCAGCAGTGAGTCGCGTAGTTCCTACGAGCAGTACTTC. It encodes CASSESRSSYEQYF.

This clone came up once. The chain employs TRBV11-2 and TRBJ2-1, with 11 bases that match TRBD1. The CDR3 has 16 residues. The germline V gene encodes CDR1 SGHAT and CDR2 FQNNGV. J was trimmed by 4 bases and V by 0 bases; bases with no gene match: 2. The CDR3 reads CASSLDGTGGYNEQFF. The CDR3 coding sequence is TGTGCCAGCAGCTTAGATGGGACAGGGGGTTACAATGAGCAGTTCTTC.

The sample holds a few counts of this clone. V is TRBV11-3 and J is TRBJ2-7, with 8 nucleotides matching TRBD1. In germline, CDR1 is SGHNT, CDR2 YENEEA. V was pared by 5 bases and J by 5 bases, with 5 bases of the junction left unmatched. The CDR3 has 13 amino acids. CDR3 amino acids: CASSQGQGHEQYF. For the CDR3, the DNA is TGTGCCAGCAGCCAAGGACAGGGCCACGAGCAGTACTTC.

The rearrangement joins TRBV5-6 to TRBJ1-1; 10 bases fit TRBD1. Trimming took 4 bases from V and 3 from J; bases not matched to a gene: 12. This CDR3 has 17 residues. Germline V CDR1 and CDR2: SGHDT, YYEEEE. CDR3 protein: CASSPDRGLVKHTEAFF. The DNA of the CDR3 is TGTGCCAGCAGCCCCGACAGGGGGCTCGTCAAGCACACTGAAGCTTTCTTT.

The chain recombines TRBV5-1 with TRBJ2-7, with 10 positions matching TRBD2. The V and J ends lost 4 bases and 3 bases, in that order; junction bases with no gene match: 7. This CDR3 comprises 15 residues. CDR1 SGHRS and CDR2 YFSETQ come from the germline V gene. The CDR3 is CASSNLAGEIYEQYF. For the CDR3, the DNA is TGCGCCAGCAGCAATCTAGCGGGAGAGATCTACGAGCAGTACTTC.

The V gene is TRBV10-1, the J gene TRBJ2-1; 15 bases agree with TRBD2. Germline values: CDR1 WNHNN, CDR2 SYGVQD (reference sequence). V shed 3 bases, J shed 10 bases, and the junction held 1 base outside the gene matches. The CDR3 runs to 14 residues. The CDR3 sequence is CASSDGLAGGEQFF. The CDR3 nucleotides read TGCGCCAGCAGTGATGGACTAGCGGGAGGGGAGCAGTTCTTC.

The V call is TRBV6-5, the J call TRBJ1-1, with 8 bases that match TRBD1. The CDR3 length is 16 residues. The V gene end was trimmed by 4 bases and the J gene end by 1 base; junction bases not matched to a gene: 8. Per germline, CDR1 MNHEY and CDR2 SVGAGI. The CDR3 sequence: CASSSSSGGWNTEAFF. For the CDR3, the DNA is TGTGCCAGCAGTTCCTCCTCAGGGGGCTGGAACACTGAAGCTTTCTTT.

This clone has only a few counts. The V call is TRBV25-1, the J call TRBJ2-7; 9 bases align to TRBD1. The V segment lost 1 base and the J segment 4 bases; nucleotides outside the gene matches: 11. The CDR3 is 17 residues long. The germline gives CDR1 MGHDK, CDR2 SYGVNS. The CDR3 sequence: CASSESLSGTGIYEQYF. CDR3 coding DNA: TGTGCCAGCAGTGAATCCCTGTCCGGGACAGGGATTTACGAGCAGTACTTC.

This chain links TRBV14 with TRBJ2-7; D may be TRBD1 (5 bases). Trimming shortened V by 2 bases and J by 0 bases, and 5 bases separated the two germline ends. This CDR3 has 13 residues. CDR1 is SGHDN, CDR2 FVKESK, per germline. This CDR3 is CASSQRGSYEQYF. CDR3 bases: TGTGCCAGCAGCCAAAGGGGCTCCTACGAGCAGTACTTC. Combining the CDR3 with reference TRBV14 and TRBJ2-7 gives the whole variable domain EAGVTQFPSHSVIEKGQTVTLRCDPISGHDNLYWYRRVMGKEIKFLLHFVKESKQDESGMPNNRFLAERTGGTYSTLKVQPAELEDSGVYFCASSQRGSYEQYFGPGTRLTVT.

This rearrangement joins TRBV9 to TRBJ1-1, with a tentative D call TRBD1 (6 bases). Deletions cut 1 base from V and 0 bases from J, with 10 bases between. The CDR3 loop spans 15 amino acids. CDR1 is SGDLS and CDR2 is YYNGEE in the germline V gene. The CDR3 loop reads CASSVRTGMNTEAFF. The CDR3 DNA reads as TGTGCCAGCAGCGTACGAACAGGGATGAACACTGAAGCTTTCTTT.

The chain employs TRBV30 and TRBJ2-1; TRBD1 agrees at 7 bases. The CDR3 sequence is 12 residues long. J lost 4 bases, V lost 5 bases, and 2 bases had no gene match. CDR1 and CDR2 from the germline V gene are GTSNPN and SVGIG (reference sequence). CDR3 amino acids: CAWGTAYNEQFF. CDR3 DNA: TGTGCCTGGGGGACAGCTTACAATGAGCAGTTCTTC.

This clone was counted between two and nine times. The chain links TRBV28 to TRBJ2-1; possibly TRBD2 for D (5 bases). CDR1 and CDR2 (germline): MDHEN, SYDVKM. This CDR3 spans 12 amino acids. The V end was cut by 5 bases, the J end by 15 bases, with 17 bases between. The CDR3 spells CASSGLKGEMFF. The CDR3 DNA reads TGTGCCAGCAGTGGTTTAAAGGGAGAGATGTTCTTC.

The rearrangement links TRBV9 to TRBJ1-1; D possibly corresponds to TRBD1 (5 bases). The V gene lost 0 bases and the J gene lost 0 bases, with 9 bases spanning the gap. Germline V gene lookup returns CDR1 SGDLS and CDR2 YYNGEE. The CDR3 is 15 residues long. CDR3 residues: CASSVGQGLNTEAFF. CDR3 coding DNA: TGTGCCAGCAGCGTAGGTCAGGGCTTGAACACTGAAGCTTTCTTT.

J is TRBJ2-7 and V is TRBV6-5; TRBD1 agrees at 8 bases. There are 14 residues in the CDR3. V lost 5 bases to trimming and J lost 2 bases; unmatched junction nucleotides: 5. Germline CDR1 reads MNHEY; CDR2 reads SVGAGI. The CDR3 region is CASSPDRGPYEQYF. The CDR3, as DNA: TGTGCCAGCAGTCCCGACAGGGGCCCCTACGAGCAGTACTTC.

This rearrangement joins TRBV6-5 to TRBJ1-5; no clear D gene. V was shortened by 4 bases and J by 5 bases, with 9 bases between the two germline ends. The CDR3 extends over 13 amino acids. Germline V gene lookup returns CDR1 MNHEY and CDR2 SVGAGI. The CDR3 sequence: CASSSRFDQPQHF. The CDR3 nucleotides are TGTGCCAGCAGTTCCAGGTTCGATCAGCCCCAGCATTTT.

This chain connects TRBV19 to TRBJ1-1; 11 bases are shared with TRBD1. Germline V CDR1 and CDR2: LNHDA, SQIVND (reference sequence). The CDR3 runs 16 residues. Trimming took 3 bases from V and 5 from J; bases not matched to a gene: 8. In nucleotides, the CDR3 is TGTGCCAGTAGTATGGCCCGGACAGGGGGCAGGACTGAAGCTTTCTTT. Its translation is CASSMARTGGRTEAFF.

V usage is TRBV30 and J usage is TRBJ2-7, with 7 bases aligning to TRBD2. The CDR3 spans 13 residues. V was pared by 4 bases and J by 3 bases, with 6 bases of the junction left unmatched. CDR1 and CDR2 from the germline V gene are GTSNPN and SVGIG (reference sequence). The CDR3 sequence is CAWMGGLFYEQYF. DNA for the CDR3: TGTGCCTGGATGGGGGGGTTATTCTACGAGCAGTACTTC.

The chain couples TRBV27 to TRBJ2-1; D not resolved. V was cut by 4 bases and J by 8 bases, with 15 bases left in between. The CDR3 length is 14 residues. Germline V gives CDR1 MNHEY, CDR2 SMNVEV (reference sequence). The CDR3 protein is CASSWRNSFDEQFF. The CDR3 nucleotides are TGTGCCAGCAGTTGGCGGAACTCGTTCGATGAGCAGTTCTTC.

This chain joins TRBV7-9 and TRBJ2-7; TRBD2 is a possible D gene (5 bases). Trimming removed 1 base from V and 3 bases from J, with 16 bases in between. CDR3 size: 16 residues. Germline values: CDR1 SEHNR, CDR2 FQNEAQ (reference sequence). This chain's CDR3 is CASSLVSEAPGYEQYF. The CDR3 nucleotides are TGTGCCAGCAGCTTAGTGTCGGAGGCCCCAGGCTACGAGCAGTACTTC.

CDR3 residues: CASSPHLLESYEQYF. Written as DNA, the CDR3 is TGTGCCAGCAGTCCCCACCTCCTGGAGTCCTACGAGCAGTACTTC. The rearrangement uses TRBV5-6 and TRBJ2-7; D is unclear. The CDR3 has 15 amino acids. V lost 5 bases to trimming and J lost 1 base, with 16 bases between them. Germline V CDR1 and CDR2: SGHDT, YYEEEE.